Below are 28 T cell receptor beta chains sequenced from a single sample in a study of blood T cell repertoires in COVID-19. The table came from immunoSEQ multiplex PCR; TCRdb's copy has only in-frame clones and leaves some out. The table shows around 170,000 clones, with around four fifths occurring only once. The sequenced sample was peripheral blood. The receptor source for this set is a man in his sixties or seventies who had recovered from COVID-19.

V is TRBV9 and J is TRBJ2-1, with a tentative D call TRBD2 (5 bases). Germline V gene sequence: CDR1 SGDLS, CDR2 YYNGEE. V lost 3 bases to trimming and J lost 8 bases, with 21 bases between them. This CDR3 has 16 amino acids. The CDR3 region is CASSALGLALRDEQFF. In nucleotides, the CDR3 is TGTGCCAGCAGCGCGTTAGGGTTAGCGCTCCGGGATGAGCAGTTCTTC.

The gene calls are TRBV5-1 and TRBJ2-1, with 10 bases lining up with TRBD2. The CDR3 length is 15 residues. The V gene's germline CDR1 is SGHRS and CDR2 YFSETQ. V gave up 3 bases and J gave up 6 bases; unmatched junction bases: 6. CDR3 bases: TGCGCCAGCAGCTCGTTAGCGGGAGGTCGCAATGAGCAGTTCTTC. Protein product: CASSSLAGGRNEQFF. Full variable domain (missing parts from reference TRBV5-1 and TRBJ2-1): KAGVTQTPRYLIKTRGQQVTLSCSPISGHRSVSWYQQTPGQGLQFLFEYFSETQRNKGNFPGRFSGRQFSNSRSEMNVSTLELGDSALYLCASSSLAGGRNEQFFGPGTRLTVL.

CDR3 in amino acids: CASSSGTTPDTQYF. In DNA form, the CDR3 reads TGTGCCAGCAGCTCCGGGACTACCCCAGATACGCAGTATTTT. The V call is TRBV5-6, the J call TRBJ2-3; 7 bases agree with TRBD2. The CDR3 covers 14 residues. Trimming cost V 3 bases and J 4 bases; bases outside gene matches: 5. From germline, CDR1 is SGHDT and CDR2 YYEEEE.

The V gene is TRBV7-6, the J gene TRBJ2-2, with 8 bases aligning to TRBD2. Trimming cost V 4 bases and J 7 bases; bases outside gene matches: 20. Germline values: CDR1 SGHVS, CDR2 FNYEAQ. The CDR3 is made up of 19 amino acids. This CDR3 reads CASSSLGVAGLRIHGELFF. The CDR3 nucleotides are TGTGCCAGCAGCTCCCTTGGCGTAGCGGGACTAAGAATACACGGGGAGCTGTTTTTT.

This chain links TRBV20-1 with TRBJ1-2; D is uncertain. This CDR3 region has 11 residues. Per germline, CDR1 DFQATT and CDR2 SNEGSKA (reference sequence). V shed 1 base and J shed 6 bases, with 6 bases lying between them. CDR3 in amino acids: CSARAQNGYTF. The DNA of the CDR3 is TGCAGTGCTAGAGCCCAGAATGGCTACACCTTC.

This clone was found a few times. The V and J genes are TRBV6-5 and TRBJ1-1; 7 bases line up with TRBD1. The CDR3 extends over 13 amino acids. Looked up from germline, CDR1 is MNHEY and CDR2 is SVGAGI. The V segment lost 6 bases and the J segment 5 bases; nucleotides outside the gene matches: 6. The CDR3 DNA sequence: TGTGCCAGCAGGCTACAGGGGAGGACTGAAGCTTTCTTT. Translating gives CASRLQGRTEAFF.

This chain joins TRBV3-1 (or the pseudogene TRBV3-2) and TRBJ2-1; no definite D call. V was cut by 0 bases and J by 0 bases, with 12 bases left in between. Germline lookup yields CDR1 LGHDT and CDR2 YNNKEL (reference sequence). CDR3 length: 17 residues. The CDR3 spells CASSQDARRSSYNEQFF. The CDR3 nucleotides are TGTGCCAGCAGCCAAGATGCTCGACGGAGCTCCTACAATGAGCAGTTCTTC.

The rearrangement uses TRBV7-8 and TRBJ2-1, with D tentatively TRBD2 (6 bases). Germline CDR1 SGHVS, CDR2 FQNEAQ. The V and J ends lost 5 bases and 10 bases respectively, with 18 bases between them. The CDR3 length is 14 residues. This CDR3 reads CASSPDYRWLEQFF. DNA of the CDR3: TGTGCCAGCAGCCCGGACTATAGATGGTTGGAGCAGTTCTTC.

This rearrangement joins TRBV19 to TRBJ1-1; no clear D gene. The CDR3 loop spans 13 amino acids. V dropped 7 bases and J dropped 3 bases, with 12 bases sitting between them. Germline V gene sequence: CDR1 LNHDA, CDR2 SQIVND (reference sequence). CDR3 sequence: CASKSWRDTEAFF. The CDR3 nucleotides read TGTGCCAGTAAGTCGTGGCGGGACACTGAAGCTTTCTTT. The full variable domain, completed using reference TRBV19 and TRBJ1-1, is DGGITQSPKYLFRKEGQNVTLSCEQNLNHDAMYWYRQDPGQGLRLIYYSQIVNDFQKGDIAEGYSVSREKKESFPLTVTSAQKNPTAFYLCASKSWRDTEAFFGQGTRLTVV.

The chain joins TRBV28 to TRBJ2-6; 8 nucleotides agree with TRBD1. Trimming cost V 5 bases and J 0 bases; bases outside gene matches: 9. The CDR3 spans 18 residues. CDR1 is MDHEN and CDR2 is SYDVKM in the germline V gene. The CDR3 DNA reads TGTGCCAGCAGTGGCCGGACAGGGATCCCCTCTGGGGCCAACGTCCTGACTTTC. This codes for CASSGRTGIPSGANVLTF.

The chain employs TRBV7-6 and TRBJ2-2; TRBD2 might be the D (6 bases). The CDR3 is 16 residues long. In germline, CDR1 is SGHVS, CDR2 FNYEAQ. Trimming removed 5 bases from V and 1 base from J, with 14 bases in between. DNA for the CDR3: TGTGCCAGCAGCCAAGGAGGGAGAGGGAACACCGGGGAGCTGTTTTTT. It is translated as CASSQGGRGNTGELFF.

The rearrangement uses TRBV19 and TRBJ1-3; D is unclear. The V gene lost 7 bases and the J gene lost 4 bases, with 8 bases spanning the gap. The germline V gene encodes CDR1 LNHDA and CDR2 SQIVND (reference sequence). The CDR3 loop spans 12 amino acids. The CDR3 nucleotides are TGTGCCAGTACCTCAGGCGGAAACACCATATATTTT. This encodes CASTSGGNTIYF.

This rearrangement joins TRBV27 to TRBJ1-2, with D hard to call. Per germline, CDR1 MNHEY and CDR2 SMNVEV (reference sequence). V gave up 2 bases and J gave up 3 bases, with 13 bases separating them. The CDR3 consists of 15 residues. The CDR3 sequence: CASSLAWAGDYGYTF. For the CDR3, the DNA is TGTGCCAGCAGTTTAGCCTGGGCTGGCGACTATGGCTACACCTTC.

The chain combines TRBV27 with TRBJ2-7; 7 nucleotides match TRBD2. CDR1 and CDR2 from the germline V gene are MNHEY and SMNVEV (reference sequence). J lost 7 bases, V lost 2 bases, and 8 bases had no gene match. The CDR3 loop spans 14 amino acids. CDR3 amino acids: CASSLGGRLREQYF. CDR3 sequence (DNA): TGTGCCAGCAGTTTAGGCGGGAGACTCCGTGAGCAGTACTTC.

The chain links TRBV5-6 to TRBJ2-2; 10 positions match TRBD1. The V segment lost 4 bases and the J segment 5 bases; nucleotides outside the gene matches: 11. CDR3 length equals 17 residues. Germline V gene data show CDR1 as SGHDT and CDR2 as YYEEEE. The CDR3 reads CASSKGQGPRRTGELFF. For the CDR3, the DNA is TGTGCCAGCAGCAAGGGACAGGGGCCCCGTCGGACCGGGGAGCTGTTTTTT.

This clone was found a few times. DNA of the CDR3: TGTGCCACCAGGGGATGGGTAGTTGACAATGAGCAGTTCTTC. Protein: CATRGWVVDNEQFF. This sequence joins TRBV19 and TRBJ2-1; tentatively, D is TRBD1 (6 bases). Per the germline V gene, CDR1 is LNHDA and CDR2 is SQIVND (reference sequence). V was pared by 10 bases and J by 5 bases, with 18 bases between. The CDR3 has 14 amino acids.

The CDR3 sequence: CASRNGRAGGAGEQYF. The CDR3, as DNA: TGTGCCAGCCGCAACGGGAGGGCGGGTGGAGCGGGCGAGCAGTACTTC. The chain couples TRBV5-4 to TRBJ2-7, with 8 bases identical to TRBD2. This CDR3 region has 16 residues. The germline V gene has CDR1 SGHNT and CDR2 YYREEE (reference sequence). J gave up 6 bases and V 7 bases, and 18 bases lay outside the gene matches.

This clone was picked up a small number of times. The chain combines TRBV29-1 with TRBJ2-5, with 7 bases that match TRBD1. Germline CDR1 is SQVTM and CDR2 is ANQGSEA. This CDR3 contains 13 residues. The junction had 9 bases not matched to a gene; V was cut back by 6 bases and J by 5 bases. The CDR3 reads CSVRTGPGETQYF. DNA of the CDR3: TGCAGCGTGAGGACAGGTCCGGGGGAGACCCAGTACTTC. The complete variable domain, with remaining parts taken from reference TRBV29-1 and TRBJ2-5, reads SAVISQKPSRDICQRGTSLTIQCQVDSQVTMMFWYRQQPGQSLTLIATANQGSEATYESGFVIDKFPISRPNLTFSTLTVSNMSPEDSSIYLCSVRTGPGETQYFGPGTRLLVL.

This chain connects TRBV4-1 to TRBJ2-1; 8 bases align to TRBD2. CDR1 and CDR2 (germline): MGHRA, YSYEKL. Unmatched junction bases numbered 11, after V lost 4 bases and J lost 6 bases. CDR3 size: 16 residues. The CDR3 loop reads CASSPPQGSGSNEQFF. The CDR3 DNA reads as TGCGCCAGCAGCCCGCCACAAGGGAGCGGGAGCAATGAGCAGTTCTTC.

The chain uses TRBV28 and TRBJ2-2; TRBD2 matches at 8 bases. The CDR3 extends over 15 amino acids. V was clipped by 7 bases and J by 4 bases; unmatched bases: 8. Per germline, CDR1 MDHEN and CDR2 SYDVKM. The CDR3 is CASTQSGSGTGELFF. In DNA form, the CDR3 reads TGTGCCAGCACCCAGAGCGGGAGCGGCACCGGGGAGCTGTTTTTT.

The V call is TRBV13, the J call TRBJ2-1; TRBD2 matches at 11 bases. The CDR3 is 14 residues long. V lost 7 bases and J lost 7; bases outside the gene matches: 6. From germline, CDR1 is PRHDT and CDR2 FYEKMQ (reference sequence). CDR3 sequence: CASIIAGGKNEQFF. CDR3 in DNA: TGTGCCAGCATAATAGCGGGAGGGAAAAATGAGCAGTTCTTC.

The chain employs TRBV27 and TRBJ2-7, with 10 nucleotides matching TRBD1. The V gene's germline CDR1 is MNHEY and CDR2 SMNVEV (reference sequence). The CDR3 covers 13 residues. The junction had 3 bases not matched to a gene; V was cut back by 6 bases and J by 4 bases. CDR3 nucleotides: TGTGCCAGCAGGGGGACAGGGGTGTACGAGCAGTACTTC. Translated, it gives CASRGTGVYEQYF.

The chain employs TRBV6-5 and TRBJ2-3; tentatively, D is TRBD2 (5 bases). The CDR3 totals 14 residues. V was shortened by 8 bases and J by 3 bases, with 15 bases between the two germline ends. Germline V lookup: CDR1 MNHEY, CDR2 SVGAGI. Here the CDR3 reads CASYERAGTDTQYF. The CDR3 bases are TGTGCCAGCTATGAGAGGGCCGGGACAGATACGCAGTATTTT.

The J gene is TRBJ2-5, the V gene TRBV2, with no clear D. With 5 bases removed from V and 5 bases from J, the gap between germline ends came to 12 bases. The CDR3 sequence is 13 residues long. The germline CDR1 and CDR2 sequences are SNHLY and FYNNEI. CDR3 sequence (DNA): TGTGCCAGCAGTCCCCTTATCCAGGAGACCCAGTACTTC. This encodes CASSPLIQETQYF.

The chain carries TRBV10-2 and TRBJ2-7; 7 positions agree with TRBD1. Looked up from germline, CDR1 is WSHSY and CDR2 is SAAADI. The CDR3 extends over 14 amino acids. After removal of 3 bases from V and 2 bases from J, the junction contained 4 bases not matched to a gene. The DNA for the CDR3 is TGCGCCAGCAGTGACGGCCAGGGGGCCTACGAGCAGTACTTC. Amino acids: CASSDGQGAYEQYF.

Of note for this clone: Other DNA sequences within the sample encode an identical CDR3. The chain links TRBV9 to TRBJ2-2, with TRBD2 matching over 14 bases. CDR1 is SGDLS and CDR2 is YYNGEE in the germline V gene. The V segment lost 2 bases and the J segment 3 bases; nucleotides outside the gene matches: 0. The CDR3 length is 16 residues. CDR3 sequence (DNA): TGTGCCAGCAGCGTGGGACTAGCGGGAGACACCGGGGAGCTGTTTTTT. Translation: CASSVGLAGDTGELFF.

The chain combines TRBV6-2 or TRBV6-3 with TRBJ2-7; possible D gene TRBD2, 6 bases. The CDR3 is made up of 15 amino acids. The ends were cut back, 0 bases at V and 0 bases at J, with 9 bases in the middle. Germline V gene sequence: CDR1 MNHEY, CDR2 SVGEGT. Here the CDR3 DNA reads TGTGCCAGCAGTTACTCCGGCGGGAACTCCTACGAGCAGTACTTC. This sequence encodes CASSYSGGNSYEQYF.

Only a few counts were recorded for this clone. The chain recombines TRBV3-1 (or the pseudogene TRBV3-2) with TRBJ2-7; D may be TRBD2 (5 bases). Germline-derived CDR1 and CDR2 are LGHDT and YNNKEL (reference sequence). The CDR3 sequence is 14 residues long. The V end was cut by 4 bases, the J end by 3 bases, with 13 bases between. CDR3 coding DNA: TGTGCCAGCAGCCCCTGGGGAGACGTCTACGAGCAGTACTTC. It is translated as CASSPWGDVYEQYF.